This TCR beta chain was retrieved from a study of blood T cells in healthy people across ages. At the level of the study: Per two T cells, template switching captured roughly one barcoded beta molecule.

Primed by a sample-barcoded 5' primer and a J-beta primer mix, a second PCR proceeded for roughly 6 to 12 cycles. There were at least 2.5 million CDR3-containing paired-end reads obtained from each sample. A single record per CDR3 protein comes from TCRdb applying MiXCR to the 5' RACE reads. The table has a few hundred thousand distinct CDR3 sequences, 50% to 60% seen once. Trimming left V 5 bases short and J 8 bases short, with 18 bases between. The CDR3 loop spans 15 amino acids. The source is a man between 60 and 70 years old in good health. The sample taken for sequencing was blood. The V gene is TRBV12-3 or TRBV12-4, the J gene TRBJ1-4; TRBD1 is a possible D gene (5 bases). The CDR3 coding sequence is TGTGCCAGCAGTAGCCCAGGGCCTAAGATAGAAAAACTGTTTTTT. This sequence encodes CASSSPGPKIEKLFF.